This TCR beta chain was sequenced for a study of blood T cell repertoires in COVID-19. About the research overall: Spain, Italy and the United States supplied samples that represented acute and convalescent COVID-19. Sample material is recorded as cDNA or gDNA derived from T cells, B-cell-depleted T cells, or PBMCs.

From germline, CDR1 is KGHSH and CDR2 LQKENI. The CDR3 consists of 15 residues. With 2 bases removed from V and 4 bases from J, the gap between germline ends came to 11 bases. Original handling: The authors estimated nucleated cell counts from reference gene primer amplification. TCRdb keeps only in-frame clones here, not all; method: immunoSEQ multiplex PCR. V, J and clone size derive from that table, while D and trimming were established from the DNA sequence. In the table there are 110,000 or so clones, approximately 80% of which are singletons. Input material: peripheral blood. This sequence originates from a woman in her thirties or forties with acute or convalescent COVID-19. The chain carries TRBV18 and TRBJ1-4, with D unresolved. In nucleotides, the CDR3 is TGTGCCAGCTCACCAACCAGCAGGAATAATGAAAAACTGTTTTTT. This gives the protein CASSPTSRNNEKLFF.